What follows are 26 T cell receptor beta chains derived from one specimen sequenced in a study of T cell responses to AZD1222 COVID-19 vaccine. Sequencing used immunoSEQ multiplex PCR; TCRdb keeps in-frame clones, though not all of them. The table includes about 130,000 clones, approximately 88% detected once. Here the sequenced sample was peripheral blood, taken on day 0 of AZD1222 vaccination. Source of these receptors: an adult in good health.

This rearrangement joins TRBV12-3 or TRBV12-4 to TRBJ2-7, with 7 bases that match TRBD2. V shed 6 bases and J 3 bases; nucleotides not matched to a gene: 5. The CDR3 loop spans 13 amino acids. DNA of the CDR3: TGTGCCAGCAGCCCGGGACTATACTACGAGCAGTACTTC. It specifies CASSPGLYYEQYF.

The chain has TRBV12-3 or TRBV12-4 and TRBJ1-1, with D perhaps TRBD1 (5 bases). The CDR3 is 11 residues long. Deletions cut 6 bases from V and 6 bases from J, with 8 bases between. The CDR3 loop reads CASSGAAEAFF. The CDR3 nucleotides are TGTGCCAGCAGCGGGGCCGCTGAAGCTTTCTTT.

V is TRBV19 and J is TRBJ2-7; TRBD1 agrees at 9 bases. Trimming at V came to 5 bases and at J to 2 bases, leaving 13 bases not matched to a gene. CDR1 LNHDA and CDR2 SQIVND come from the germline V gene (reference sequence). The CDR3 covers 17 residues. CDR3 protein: CASSPTPQGTGPYEQYF. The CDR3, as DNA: TGTGCCAGTAGTCCAACCCCTCAAGGGACAGGGCCCTACGAGCAGTACTTC.

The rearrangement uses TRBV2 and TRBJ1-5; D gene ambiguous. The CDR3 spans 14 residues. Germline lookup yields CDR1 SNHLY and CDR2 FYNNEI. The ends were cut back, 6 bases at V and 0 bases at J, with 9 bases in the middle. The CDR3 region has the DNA TGTGCCAGCAGGGCAGCATATAGCAATCAGCCCCAGCATTTT. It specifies CASRAAYSNQPQHF.

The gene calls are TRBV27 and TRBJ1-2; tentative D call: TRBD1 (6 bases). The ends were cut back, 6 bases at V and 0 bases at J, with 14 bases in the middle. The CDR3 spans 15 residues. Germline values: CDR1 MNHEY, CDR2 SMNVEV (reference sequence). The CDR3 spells CASRLRGVANYGYTF. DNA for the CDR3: TGTGCCAGCAGGCTCAGGGGCGTAGCTAACTATGGCTACACCTTC.

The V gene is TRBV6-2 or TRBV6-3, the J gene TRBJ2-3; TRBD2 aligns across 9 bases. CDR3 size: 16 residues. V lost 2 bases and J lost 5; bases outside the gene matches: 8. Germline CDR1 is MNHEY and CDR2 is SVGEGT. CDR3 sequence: CASSYISGRRIDTQYF. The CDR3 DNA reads TGTGCCAGCAGTTACATTAGCGGGAGAAGAATAGATACGCAGTATTTT.

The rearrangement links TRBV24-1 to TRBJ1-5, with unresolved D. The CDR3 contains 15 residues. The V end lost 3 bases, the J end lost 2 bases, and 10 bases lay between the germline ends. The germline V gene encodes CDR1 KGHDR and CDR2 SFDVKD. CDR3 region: CATSDVREGNQPQHF. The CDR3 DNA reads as TGTGCCACCAGTGATGTTCGTGAGGGCAATCAGCCCCAGCATTTT.

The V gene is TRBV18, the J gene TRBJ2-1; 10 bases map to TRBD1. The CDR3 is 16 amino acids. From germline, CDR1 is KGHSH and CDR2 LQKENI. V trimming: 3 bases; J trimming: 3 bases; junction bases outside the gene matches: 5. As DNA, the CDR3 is TGTGCCAGCTCACCCCCGGGACAGGGGTACTACAATGAGCAGTTCTTC. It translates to CASSPPGQGYYNEQFF.

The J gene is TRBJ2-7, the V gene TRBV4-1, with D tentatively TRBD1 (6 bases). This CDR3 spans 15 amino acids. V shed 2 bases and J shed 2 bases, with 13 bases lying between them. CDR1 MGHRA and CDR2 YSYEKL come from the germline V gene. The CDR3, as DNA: TGCGCCAGCAGCCAAAGCGGCAGGGGAACCTACGAGCAGTACTTC. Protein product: CASSQSGRGTYEQYF.

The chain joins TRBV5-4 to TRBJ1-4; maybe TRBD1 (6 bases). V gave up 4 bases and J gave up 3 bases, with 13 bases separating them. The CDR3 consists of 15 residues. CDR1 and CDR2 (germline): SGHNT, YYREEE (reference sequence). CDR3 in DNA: TGTGCCAGCAGCCTCCAGGGACATGCTAATGAAAAACTGTTTTTT. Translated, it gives CASSLQGHANEKLFF.

CDR3 protein: CSVIPQGAAISEQFF. As DNA, the CDR3 is TGCAGCGTGATACCACAGGGGGCGGCGATCAGTGAGCAGTTCTTC. The chain carries TRBV29-1 and TRBJ2-1; the match to TRBD1 covers 9 bases. Trimming cost V 6 bases and J 9 bases; bases outside gene matches: 15. CDR3 length equals 15 residues. CDR1 and CDR2 (germline): SQVTM, ANQGSEA.

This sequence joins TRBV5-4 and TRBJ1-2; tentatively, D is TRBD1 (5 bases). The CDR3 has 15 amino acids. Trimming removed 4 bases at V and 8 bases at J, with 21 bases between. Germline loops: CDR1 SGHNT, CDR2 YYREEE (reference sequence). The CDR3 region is CASSQRQRRLQGYTF. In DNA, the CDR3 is TGTGCCAGCAGCCAAAGACAGAGGCGCTTGCAGGGCTACACCTTC.

The chain's CDR3 is CASSYSILGSNNEQFF. The CDR3 nucleotides read TGTGCCAGCAGTTACTCGATCCTCGGGTCCAACAATGAGCAGTTCTTC. This rearrangement joins TRBV6-2 or TRBV6-3 to TRBJ2-1; D gene ambiguous. Germline V CDR1 and CDR2: MNHEY, SVGEGT. Trimming cost V 0 bases and J 5 bases, with 14 bases left between them. CDR3 size: 16 residues.

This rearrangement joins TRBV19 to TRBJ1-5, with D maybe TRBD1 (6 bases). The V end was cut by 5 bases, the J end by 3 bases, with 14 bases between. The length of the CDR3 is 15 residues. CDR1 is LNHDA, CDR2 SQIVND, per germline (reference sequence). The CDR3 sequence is CASSPRGGNNQPQHF. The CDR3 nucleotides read TGTGCCAGTAGTCCTCGAGGGGGTAACAATCAGCCCCAGCATTTT.

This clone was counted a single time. Written as DNA, the CDR3 is TGTGCCATCAGTAGGACTAGCGGGAGTAGGGATGGGCATGAGCAGTTCTTC. Translating gives CAISRTSGSRDGHEQFF. V and J are TRBV10-3 and TRBJ2-1, with TRBD2 matching 13 bases. Germline CDR1 and CDR2: ENHRY and SYGVKD. With V trimmed by 5 bases and J by 8 bases, 12 bases remained unmatched. This CDR3 comprises 17 residues.

The CDR3 DNA is TGTGCCAGCAGCTTTGGAGGGACAGGGGCTCTTTACGAGCAGTACTTC. Its protein is CASSFGGTGALYEQYF. The genes are TRBV7-6 and TRBJ2-7; TRBD1 matches 10 bases. Germline lookup yields CDR1 SGHVS and CDR2 FNYEAQ. There are 16 residues in the CDR3. V gave up 3 bases and J gave up 4 bases; unmatched junction bases: 9.

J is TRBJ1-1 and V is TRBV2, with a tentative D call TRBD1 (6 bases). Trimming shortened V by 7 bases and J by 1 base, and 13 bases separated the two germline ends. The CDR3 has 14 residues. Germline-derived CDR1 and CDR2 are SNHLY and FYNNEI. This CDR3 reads CASTLRGGNTEAFF. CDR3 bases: TGTGCCAGCACGCTAAGAGGGGGGAACACTGAAGCTTTCTTT.

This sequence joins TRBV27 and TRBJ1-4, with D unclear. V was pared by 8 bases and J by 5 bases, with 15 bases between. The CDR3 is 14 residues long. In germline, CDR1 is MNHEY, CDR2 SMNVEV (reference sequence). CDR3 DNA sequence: TGTGCCAGCGGTCATCCTCGGTTCAATGAAAAACTGTTTTTT. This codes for CASGHPRFNEKLFF.

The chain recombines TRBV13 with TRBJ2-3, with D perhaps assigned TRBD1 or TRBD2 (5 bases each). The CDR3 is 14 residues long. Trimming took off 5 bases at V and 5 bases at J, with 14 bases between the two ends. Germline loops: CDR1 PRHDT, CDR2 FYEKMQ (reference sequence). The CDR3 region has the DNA TGTGCCAGCAGCCCCGGACTGGGACGAGATACGCAGTATTTT. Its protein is CASSPGLGRDTQYF.

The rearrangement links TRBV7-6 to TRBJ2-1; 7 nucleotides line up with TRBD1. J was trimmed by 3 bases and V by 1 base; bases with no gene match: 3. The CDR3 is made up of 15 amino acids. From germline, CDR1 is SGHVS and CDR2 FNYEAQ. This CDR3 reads CASSLGRTGYNEQFF. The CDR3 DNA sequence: TGTGCCAGCAGCTTAGGGAGGACAGGCTACAATGAGCAGTTCTTC.

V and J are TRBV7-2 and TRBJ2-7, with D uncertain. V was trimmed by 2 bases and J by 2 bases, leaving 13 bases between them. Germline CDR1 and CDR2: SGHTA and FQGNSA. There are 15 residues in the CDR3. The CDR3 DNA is TGTGCCAGCAGCTTATTCTCGGCGGACCCCTACGAGCAGTACTTC. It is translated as CASSLFSADPYEQYF. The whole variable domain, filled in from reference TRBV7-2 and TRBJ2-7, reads GAGVSQSPSNKVTEKGKDVELRCDPISGHTALYWYRQSLGQGLEFLIYFQGNSAPDKSGLPSDRFSAERTGGSVSTLTIQRTQQEDSAVYLCASSLFSADPYEQYFGPGTRLTVT.

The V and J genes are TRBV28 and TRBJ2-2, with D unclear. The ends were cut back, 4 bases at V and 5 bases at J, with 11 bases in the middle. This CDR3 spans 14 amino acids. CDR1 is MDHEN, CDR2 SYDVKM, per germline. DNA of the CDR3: TGTGCCAGCAGTTCTTTTGGAGTAACCGGGGAGCTGTTTTTT. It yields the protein CASSSFGVTGELFF.

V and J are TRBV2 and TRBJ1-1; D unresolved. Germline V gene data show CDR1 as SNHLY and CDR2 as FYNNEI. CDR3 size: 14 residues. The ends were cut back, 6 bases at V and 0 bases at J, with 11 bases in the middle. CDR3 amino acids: CASRRIDVNTEAFF. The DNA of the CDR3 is TGTGCCAGCAGGCGGATCGACGTGAACACTGAAGCTTTCTTT. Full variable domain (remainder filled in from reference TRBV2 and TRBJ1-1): EPEVTQTPSHQVTQMGQEVILRCVPISNHLYFYWYRQILGQKVEFLVSFYNNEISEKSEIFDDQFSVERPDGSNFTLKIRSTKLEDSAMYFCASRRIDVNTEAFFGQGTRLTVV.

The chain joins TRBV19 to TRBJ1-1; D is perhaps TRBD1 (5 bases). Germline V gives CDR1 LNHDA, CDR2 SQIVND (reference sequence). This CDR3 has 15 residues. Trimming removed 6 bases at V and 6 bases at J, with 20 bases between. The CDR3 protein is CASSERGSLIAEAFF. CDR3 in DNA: TGTGCCAGTAGCGAACGGGGGAGCCTAATCGCTGAAGCTTTCTTT.

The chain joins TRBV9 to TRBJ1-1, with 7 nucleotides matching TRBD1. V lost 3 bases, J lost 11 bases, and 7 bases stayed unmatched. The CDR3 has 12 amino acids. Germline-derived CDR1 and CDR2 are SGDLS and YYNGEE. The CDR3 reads CASSEETGRAFF. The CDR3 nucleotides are TGTGCCAGCAGCGAGGAGACAGGGAGGGCTTTCTTT.

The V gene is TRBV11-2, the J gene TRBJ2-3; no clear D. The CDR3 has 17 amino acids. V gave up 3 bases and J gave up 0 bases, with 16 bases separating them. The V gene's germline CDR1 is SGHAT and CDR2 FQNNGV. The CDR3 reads CASSLDPIGTSTDTQYF. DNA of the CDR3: TGTGCCAGCAGCTTGGACCCAATAGGCACTAGCACAGATACGCAGTATTTT.